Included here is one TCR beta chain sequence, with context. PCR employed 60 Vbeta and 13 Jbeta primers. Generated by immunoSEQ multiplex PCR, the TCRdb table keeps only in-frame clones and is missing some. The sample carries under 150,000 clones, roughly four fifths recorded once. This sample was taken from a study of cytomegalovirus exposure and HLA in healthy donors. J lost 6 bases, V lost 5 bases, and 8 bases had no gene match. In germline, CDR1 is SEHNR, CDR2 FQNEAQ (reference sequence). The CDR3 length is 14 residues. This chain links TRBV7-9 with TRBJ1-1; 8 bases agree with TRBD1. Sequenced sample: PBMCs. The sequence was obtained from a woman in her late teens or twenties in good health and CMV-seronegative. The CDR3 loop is CASSPLDRASEAFF. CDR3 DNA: TGTGCCAGCAGCCCTCTGGACAGGGCTTCTGAAGCTTTCTTT.